A single sample is the source of the 22 T cell receptor beta chains below, sequenced in a study of molecular identifiers for immune sequencing clone quantification. TCRdb reprocessed the PCR reads via MiXCR and lists one record per CDR3 protein. Counted here are about 640,000 distinct CDR3 sequences, roughly 21% occurring once; the ten biggest clones make up roughly 0.83%. The sample was naive CD8+ T cells from blood, with Jurkat cell RNA spiked in. Described subset: FACS-sorted CD8+CD4-CCR7+CD45RA+ naive T cells. These receptors came from a human donor in good health. Some libraries in this study had Jurkat cell RNA spiked in.

This clonotype has more than one count but fewer than ten. The genes are TRBV5-6 and TRBJ2-5, with TRBD2 matching 9 bases. The V and J ends lost 5 bases and 5 bases, in that order; junction bases with no gene match: 10. The CDR3 length is 15 residues. Germline loops: CDR1 SGHDT, CDR2 YYEEEE. The CDR3 region is CASSILAGGWETQYF. The CDR3 DNA is TGTGCCAGCAGTATACTAGCGGGTGGATGGGAGACCCAGTACTTC.

This clonotype was seen many times. The genes are TRBV21-1 and TRBJ2-3; no check of the table's D call, TRBD2, against the DNA was made. TRBV21-1 is classified as a pseudogene. The CDR3 runs 17 residues. The CDR3 coding sequence is TGTGCCAGCTCACCCTGGGGAGAGGCGCCTAGCACAGATACGCAGTATTTT. It encodes CASSPWGEAPSTDTQYF.

The genes are TRBV20-1 and TRBJ2-3; TRBD2 matches 10 bases. Germline V gives CDR1 DFQATT, CDR2 SNEGSKA (reference sequence). The CDR3 is 24 residues long. Trimming took 6 bases from V and 2 from J; bases not matched to a gene: 35. The CDR3 sequence is CSAILFPESLAGVHRKGLTDTQYF. The DNA of the CDR3 is TGCAGTGCCATCCTTTTCCCCGAGAGCCTAGCGGGAGTCCACCGAAAAGGGCTCACAGATACGCAGTATTTT.

This clonotype was observed at least ten times. This chain joins TRBV6-2 or TRBV6-3 and TRBJ2-7; no clear D. CDR3 length equals 11 residues. The V end lost 8 bases, the J end lost 0 bases, and 5 bases lay between the germline ends. The germline CDR1 and CDR2 sequences are MNHEY and SVGEGT. The CDR3 sequence: CASRSSYEQYF. The CDR3 DNA follows: TGTGCCAGCCGGTCCTCCTACGAGCAGTACTTC.

CDR3 nucleotide sequence: TGTGCCAGCTCCCCCTTGGGGCCAACCGCCGGAAACACCATATATTTT. Translated: CASSPLGPTAGNTIYF. The V gene is TRBV6-2 or TRBV6-3, the J gene TRBJ1-3; weak D call: TRBD1 (5 bases). There are 16 residues in the CDR3. The germline V gene encodes CDR1 MNHEY and CDR2 SVGEGT. Trimming stripped 8 bases from V and 4 bases from J, with 21 bases between.

Ten or more counts support this clonotype. The chain employs TRBV7-8 and TRBJ1-6; D not certain. CDR1 is SGHVS and CDR2 is FQNEAQ in the germline V gene. The CDR3 is 16 residues long. V lost 0 bases and J lost 8, with 14 bases in between. The CDR3 spells CASSLAFSGADSPLHF. The CDR3 DNA follows: TGTGCCAGCAGCTTAGCGTTTTCGGGCGCGGATTCACCCCTCCACTTT.

This sequence joins TRBV6-5 and TRBJ2-1, with 10 bases matching TRBD1. Germline CDR1 MNHEY, CDR2 SVGAGI. The J segment lost 4 bases and the V segment lost 0 bases, leaving 18 bases of the junction unmatched. The CDR3 is made up of 21 amino acids. CDR3 in amino acids: CASSYSGTGVPQSPVYNEQFF. The CDR3 nucleotides are TGTGCCAGCAGTTACTCGGGGACAGGGGTTCCCCAGAGCCCGGTATACAATGAGCAGTTCTTC.

This clonotype was seen repeatedly, ten times or more. The V call is TRBV28, the J call TRBJ1-5; 7 nucleotides line up with TRBD1. From germline, CDR1 is MDHEN and CDR2 SYDVKM. V dropped 2 bases and J dropped 3; count of bases not matched to a gene: 10. There are 17 residues in the CDR3. This chain's CDR3 is CASSLMGQLTPNQPQHF. The CDR3 nucleotides read TGTGCCAGCAGTTTAATGGGACAGCTAACACCCAATCAGCCCCAGCATTTT.

At least ten counts were recorded for this clonotype. The chain links TRBV7-9 to TRBJ1-1; D is ambiguous. The V gene lost 3 bases and the J gene lost 5 bases, with 7 bases spanning the gap. Per the germline V gene, CDR1 is SEHNR and CDR2 is FQNEAQ (reference sequence). The CDR3 is 12 residues long. The CDR3 here is CASSLMGTEAFF. The CDR3 nucleotides are TGTGCCAGCAGCTTGATGGGGACTGAAGCTTTCTTT.

Of note for this clonotype: A much larger clone sits a single nucleotide away, making a read error possible. CDR3 in amino acids: CASIPEPGLWETQYF. The CDR3 region has the DNA TGCGCCAGCATTCCAGAGCCAGGGCTGTGGGAGACCCAGTACTTC. The chain employs TRBV5-1 and TRBJ2-5; weak D call: TRBD1 (5 bases). Between the trimmed V and J ends, which lost 6 bases and 5 bases, there was a span of 20 bases. This CDR3 contains 15 residues. CDR1 SGHRS and CDR2 YFSETQ come from the germline V gene.

This clonotype was seen ten or more times. The rearrangement links TRBV5-1 to TRBJ2-5, with 9 bases that match TRBD1. With 4 bases clipped from V and 5 bases from J, the junction kept 15 bases outside the gene matches. The CDR3 is 17 residues long. The germline V gene has CDR1 SGHRS and CDR2 YFSETQ. CDR3 nucleotide sequence: TGCGCCAGCAGCGCCCCCCGTGTGGGACAGGGTTTGGAGACCCAGTACTTC. Protein: CASSAPRVGQGLETQYF.

This clonotype was counted a few times. The rearrangement joins TRBV7-9 to TRBJ2-7, with a possible D match to TRBD1 (5 bases). Deletions cut 5 bases from V and 6 bases from J, with 17 bases between. This CDR3 has 14 amino acids. The V gene's germline CDR1 is SEHNR and CDR2 FQNEAQ (reference sequence). CDR3 region: CASSATAFRGEQYF. DNA of the CDR3: TGTGCCAGCAGCGCCACGGCCTTTAGGGGCGAGCAGTACTTC.

This clonotype was counted at least ten times. The chain carries TRBV4-3 and TRBJ2-5; 8 nucleotides agree with TRBD1. V shed 6 bases and J 4 bases; nucleotides not matched to a gene: 7. The CDR3 runs 14 residues. The germline V gene encodes CDR1 LGHNA and CDR2 YSLEER. CDR3 sequence reads: CASSQQGVRETQYF. As DNA, the CDR3 is TGCGCCAGCAGTCAACAGGGGGTGCGAGAGACCCAGTACTTC.

V gene TRBV27 combines with J gene TRBJ2-7, with TRBD2 matching 12 bases. Germline CDR1 is MNHEY and CDR2 is SMNVEV (reference sequence). The ends lost 5 bases at V and 2 bases at J; junction bases unmatched: 7. This CDR3 spans 16 amino acids. The CDR3 nucleotides are TGTGCCAGCAGTCCCCTCTCTAGCGGGGGGGCCTACGAGCAGTACTTC. Translated: CASSPLSSGGAYEQYF.

The rearrangement uses TRBV19 and TRBJ2-1; D gene uncertain. Germline assignment: CDR1 LNHDA and CDR2 SQIVND (reference sequence). The CDR3 runs to 12 residues. Trimming left V 10 bases short and J 10 bases short, with 17 bases between. In DNA, the CDR3 is TGTGCCACCGACACCGCGACCTCCGAGCAGTTCTTC. It codes for CATDTATSEQFF.

Comments on this clonotype: A much larger clone differs from this one at a single base, so this may be a read error. The gene calls are TRBV4-2 and TRBJ2-4; D remains ambiguous. Germline V gene data show CDR1 as LGHNA and CDR2 as YNFKEQ. The CDR3 contains 14 residues. The CDR3 loop reads CASSQGGSQNIKYF. Here the CDR3 DNA reads TGTGCCAGCAGCCAAGGAGGATCCCAAAACATTAAGTACTTC.

This clonotype appeared many times. One end of the junction varies from germline; a read error may be responsible. This chain uses TRBV5-8 with TRBJ2-5; the D gene could be TRBD1 or TRBD2 (5 bases each). The CDR3 runs 13 residues. The germline V gene has CDR1 SGHTS and CDR2 YDEGEE. This CDR3 reads CASSSRDHETQYF. CDR3 bases: TGTGCCAGCAGCTCCCGGGACCACGAGACCCAGTACTTC.

The chain is built from TRBV12-5 and TRBJ1-1, with D unclear. V lost 2 bases to trimming and J lost 8 bases, with 12 bases between them. The CDR3 is made up of 13 amino acids. Per germline, CDR1 LGHNT and CDR2 FRNRAP. The CDR3 loop is CASGLPPSAEAFF. The CDR3 DNA reads TGTGCTAGTGGTTTGCCCCCGTCCGCCGAAGCTTTCTTT.

This chain joins TRBV4-1 and TRBJ2-3; a possible D gene is TRBD1 (5 bases). The CDR3 sequence is 14 residues long. Germline loops: CDR1 MGHRA, CDR2 YSYEKL. V was cut by 3 bases and J by 1 base, with 8 bases left in between. The CDR3 region has the DNA TGCGCCAGCAGCCAGAAACAGGGCACAGATACGCAGTATTTT. Its protein is CASSQKQGTDTQYF.

The genes are TRBV4-3 and TRBJ2-3; no clear D. Deletions cut 0 bases from V and 4 bases from J, with 14 bases between. The length of the CDR3 is 16 residues. CDR1 and CDR2 (germline): LGHNA, YSLEER. The DNA of the CDR3 is TGCGCCAGCAGCCAAGACCGATTGCTAGTCTCAGATACGCAGTATTTT. This encodes CASSQDRLLVSDTQYF.

The sample holds a few counts of this clonotype. The chain links TRBV28 to TRBJ2-5; TRBD2 might be the D (5 bases). The length of the CDR3 is 15 residues. Germline V gives CDR1 MDHEN, CDR2 SYDVKM. Trimming pared 6 bases from V and 2 bases from J, leaving 16 bases between. The CDR3 DNA follows: TGTGCCAGCAGGGCCCACAGAGGGATTCAAGAGACCCAGTACTTC. Translating it yields CASRAHRGIQETQYF.

Concerning this clonotype: A clone one base away is much larger, so this may be a read error. V usage is TRBV6-5 and J usage is TRBJ2-7; D not certain. Trimming took 0 bases from V and 7 from J, leaving 19 bases between them. Germline CDR1 reads MNHEY; CDR2 reads SVGAGI. The CDR3 has 16 residues. CDR3 region: CASSYSLMDGGREQYF. CDR3 DNA sequence: TGTGCCAGCAGTTACTCTTTAATGGACGGCGGACGGGAGCAGTACTTC.